A selection of T cell receptor beta chains follows, all from one sample in a study of T cells in localized non-small cell lung cancer. Profiled with immunoSEQ multiplex PCR; TCRdb holds only in-frame clones, not every one. The table records around 1,800 clones, about 22% of them present only once. The material was normal lung tissue next to the tumor, obtained before any cancer treatment. All receptors come from a male donor older than 55 with stage II lung adenocarcinoma. Each CDR3 is given with its conserved first and last residue. A D gene is named only where the DNA matches it firmly. Some rows have no size entry. The others give once, few or many, or a class for an expanded clone.

J gene: TRBJ2-7
clone size: few
D gene: TRBD1
V gene: TRBV6-8
CDR3 protein: CASSYSGRGPREQYF
CDR3 DNA: TGTGCCAGCAGTTACTCGGGCAGGGGGCCGAGGGAGCAGTACTTC

J gene: TRBJ2-5
clone size: few
D gene: .
V gene: TRBV15
CDR3 protein: CATSRDRLPGSQETQYF
CDR3 DNA: TGTGCCACCAGCAGAGATAGGTTGCCGGGGAGCCAAGAGACCCAGTACTTC

J gene: TRBJ2-7
clone size: .
D gene: TRBD2
V gene: TRBV28
CDR3 protein: CASGRLAGEQYF
CDR3 DNA: TGTGCCAGCGGGCGACTAGCTGGCGAGCAGTACTTC

J gene: TRBJ1-5
clone size: .
D gene: .
V gene: TRBV15
CDR3 protein: CATSRDAPGSNQPQHF
CDR3 DNA: TGTGCCACCAGCAGAGACGCACCTGGGAGCAATCAGCCCCAGCATTTT

J gene: TRBJ2-3
clone size: .
D gene: .
V gene: TRBV19
CDR3 protein: CASSMRTSTDTQYF
CDR3 DNA: TGTGCCAGTAGTATGCGGACTAGCACAGATACGCAGTATTTT

J gene: TRBJ2-5
clone size: medium-sized
D gene: TRBD2
V gene: TRBV6-8
CDR3 protein: CASSWTSGRMETQYF
CDR3 DNA: TGTGCCAGCAGTTGGACTAGCGGGAGGATGGAGACCCAGTACTTC

J gene: TRBJ1-1
clone size: .
D gene: .
V gene: TRBV28
CDR3 protein: CASRPPSRNTEAFF
CDR3 DNA: TGTGCCAGCAGACCACCCAGTCGGAACACTGAAGCTTTCTTT

J gene: TRBJ2-7
clone size: .
D gene: TRBD1
V gene: TRBV2
CDR3 protein: CASSEGPGQGYEQYF
CDR3 DNA: TGTGCCAGCAGTGAAGGCCCTGGACAGGGCTACGAGCAGTACTTC

J gene: TRBJ2-3
clone size: few
D gene: TRBD2
V gene: TRBV11-3
CDR3 protein: CASSPPAGVQDTQYF
CDR3 DNA: TGTGCCAGCAGCCCCCCAGCGGGGGTCCAAGATACGCAGTATTTT

J gene: TRBJ2-1
clone size: .
D gene: .
V gene: TRBV29-1
CDR3 protein: CSVEDPVSQGLNNEQFF
CDR3 DNA: TGCAGCGTTGAAGATCCGGTTAGTCAGGGACTGAACAATGAGCAGTTCTTC

J gene: TRBJ2-2
clone size: .
D gene: TRBD2
V gene: TRBV10-2
CDR3 protein: CASSYYSSGRALGGELFF
CDR3 DNA: TGCGCCAGCAGCTACTACTCTAGCGGGAGGGCCTTAGGCGGGGAGCTGTTTTTT

J gene: TRBJ1-1
clone size: few
D gene: TRBD1
V gene: TRBV7-8
CDR3 protein: CASRAGTGTEAFF
CDR3 DNA: TGTGCCAGCAGAGCCGGGACAGGAACTGAAGCTTTCTTT

J gene: TRBJ1-1
clone size: large
D gene: TRBD1
V gene: TRBV11-3
CDR3 protein: CASSKGQRMNTEAFF
CDR3 DNA: TGTGCCAGCAGCAAGGGACAGCGGATGAACACTGAAGCTTTCTTT

J gene: TRBJ2-2
clone size: few
D gene: .
V gene: TRBV7-1
CDR3 protein: CASSSLQRLNTGELFF
CDR3 DNA: TGTGCCAGCAGCTCCCTCCAGCGTCTGAACACCGGGGAGCTGTTTTTT

J gene: TRBJ2-1
clone size: .
D gene: .
V gene: TRBV19
CDR3 protein: CASSIYVAGSSEQFF
CDR3 DNA: TGTGCCAGTAGTATATATGTCGCAGGAAGCAGTGAGCAGTTCTTC

J gene: TRBJ2-6
clone size: medium-sized
D gene: .
V gene: TRBV12-5
CDR3 protein: CASMDNDRWVLTF
CDR3 DNA: TGTGCCAGCATGGACAACGATAGATGGGTCCTGACTTTC

J gene: TRBJ1-2
clone size: few
D gene: .
V gene: TRBV5-1
CDR3 protein: CASSFDGASYGYTF
CDR3 DNA: TGCGCCAGCAGCTTCGATGGGGCCAGCTATGGCTACACCTTC

J gene: TRBJ2-5
clone size: once
D gene: TRBD2
V gene: TRBV19
CDR3 protein: CASSTRGLARSETQYF
CDR3 DNA: TGTGCCAGTAGTACCCGCGGACTAGCTCGGTCGGAGACCCAGTACTTC

J gene: TRBJ2-1
clone size: .
D gene: .
V gene: TRBV11-3
CDR3 protein: CASSLWLSGPSYNEQFF
CDR3 DNA: TGTGCCAGCAGCTTGTGGCTGTCGGGACCGTCCTACAATGAGCAGTTCTTC

J gene: TRBJ1-4
clone size: .
D gene: .
V gene: TRBV15
CDR3 protein: CATSRGGLNNEKLFF
CDR3 DNA: TGTGCCACCAGCAGAGGGGGACTAAATAATGAAAAACTGTTTTTT

J gene: TRBJ1-4
clone size: many
D gene: .
V gene: TRBV11-3
CDR3 protein: CASSLGGPATINEKLFF
CDR3 DNA: TGTGCCAGCAGCTTGGGGGGCCCCGCGACAATTAATGAAAAACTGTTTTTT

J gene: TRBJ2-3
clone size: .
D gene: TRBD2
V gene: TRBV5-1
CDR3 protein: CASTSSGYTDTQYF
CDR3 DNA: TGCGCCAGCACGTCTAGCGGGTACACAGATACGCAGTATTTT

J gene: TRBJ2-5
clone size: once
D gene: .
V gene: TRBV19
CDR3 protein: CASSSDWGGLQETQYF
CDR3 DNA: TGTGCCAGTAGTTCGGACTGGGGGGGGCTCCAAGAGACCCAGTACTTC

J gene: TRBJ2-5
clone size: large
D gene: TRBD2
V gene: TRBV15
CDR3 protein: CATSRVRDYETQYF
CDR3 DNA: TGTGCCACCAGCAGAGTTCGGGACTATGAGACCCAGTACTTC

J gene: TRBJ2-5
clone size: few
D gene: .
V gene: TRBV7-5
CDR3 protein: CASSLGLLPRNLYF
CDR3 DNA: TGTGCTAGCAGCCTGGGACTCCTCCCCCGGAATCTGTACTTC

J gene: TRBJ2-1
clone size: medium-sized
D gene: .
V gene: TRBV11-3
CDR3 protein: CASSLGQKDSEQFF
CDR3 DNA: TGTGCCAGCAGCTTAGGGCAAAAGGACAGTGAGCAGTTCTTC

J gene: TRBJ2-1
clone size: large
D gene: .
V gene: TRBV6-8
CDR3 protein: CASSYGGRGEQFF
CDR3 DNA: TGTGCCAGCAGTTACGGTGGTCGGGGTGAGCAGTTCTTC

J gene: TRBJ2-2
clone size: medium-sized
D gene: .
V gene: TRBV28
CDR3 protein: CASSSRGANTGELFF
CDR3 DNA: TGTGCCAGCAGTTCCCGAGGAGCGAACACCGGGGAGCTGTTTTTT

J gene: TRBJ2-3
clone size: few
D gene: .
V gene: TRBV28
CDR3 protein: CASDGVGGGTDTQYF
CDR3 DNA: TGTGCCAGCGATGGGGTCGGCGGGGGCACAGATACGCAGTATTTT

J gene: TRBJ2-7
clone size: .
D gene: .
V gene: TRBV18
CDR3 protein: CASSPGTPSYYEQYF
CDR3 DNA: TGTGCCAGCTCACCAGGCACCCCATCTTACTACGAGCAGTACTTC

J gene: TRBJ2-3
clone size: .
D gene: .
V gene: TRBV29-1
CDR3 protein: CSVEGGEGGYTDTQYF
CDR3 DNA: TGCAGCGTCGAAGGGGGGGAAGGAGGCTACACAGATACGCAGTATTTT

J gene: TRBJ1-4
clone size: medium-sized
D gene: .
V gene: TRBV6-8
CDR3 protein: CATLRRSNEKLFF
CDR3 DNA: TGTGCCACCCTCCGGCGGTCTAATGAAAAACTGTTTTTT

J gene: TRBJ1-2
clone size: .
D gene: .
V gene: TRBV5-1
CDR3 protein: CASSLETPNYGYTF
CDR3 DNA: TGCGCCAGCAGCTTGGAGACACCTAACTATGGCTACACCTTC

J gene: TRBJ1-2
clone size: few
D gene: TRBD1
V gene: TRBV28
CDR3 protein: CASTPQGTGANYGYTF
CDR3 DNA: TGTGCCAGCACACCCCAGGGGACAGGGGCTAACTATGGCTACACCTTC

J gene: TRBJ2-7
clone size: few
D gene: TRBD1
V gene: TRBV28
CDR3 protein: CASSRFPRGQNEQYF
CDR3 DNA: TGTGCCAGCAGCCGCTTCCCCAGGGGGCAAAACGAGCAGTACTTC

J gene: TRBJ2-7
clone size: few
D gene: TRBD2
V gene: TRBV6-8
CDR3 protein: CASSLTSGRGYEQYF
CDR3 DNA: TGTGCCAGCAGCCTGACTAGCGGGAGAGGGTACGAGCAGTACTTC

J gene: TRBJ2-5
clone size: .
D gene: TRBD1
V gene: TRBV29-1
CDR3 protein: CSVTPRTGGETQYF
CDR3 DNA: TGCAGCGTGACTCCCAGGACAGGAGGAGAGACCCAGTACTTC

J gene: TRBJ2-3
clone size: .
D gene: TRBD1
V gene: TRBV10-3
CDR3 protein: CAIKKTGGASTDTQYF
CDR3 DNA: TGTGCCATCAAGAAGACAGGGGGCGCGAGCACAGATACGCAGTATTTT

J gene: TRBJ2-1
clone size: few
D gene: TRBD2
V gene: TRBV6-8
CDR3 protein: CATQRELVYEQFF
CDR3 DNA: TGTGCCACGCAGCGGGAGTTAGTGTATGAGCAGTTCTTC

J gene: TRBJ2-1
clone size: few
D gene: TRBD2
V gene: TRBV4-3
CDR3 protein: CASSQDIAGAYNEQFF
CDR3 DNA: TGCGCCAGCAGCCAAGACATAGCGGGAGCCTACAATGAGCAGTTCTTC

J gene: TRBJ2-3
clone size: .
D gene: .
V gene: TRBV19
CDR3 protein: CASTGQLYTDTQYF
CDR3 DNA: TGTGCCAGTACGGGGCAGCTATACACAGATACGCAGTATTTT

J gene: TRBJ1-4
clone size: medium-sized
D gene: TRBD1
V gene: TRBV4-1
CDR3 protein: CASSHAGQGLNEKLFF
CDR3 DNA: TGCGCCAGCAGCCACGCAGGACAGGGTCTAAATGAAAAACTGTTTTTT

J gene: TRBJ2-7
clone size: .
D gene: TRBD1
V gene: TRBV29-1
CDR3 protein: CSGTGPDYEQYF
CDR3 DNA: TGCAGCGGGACAGGTCCCGACTACGAGCAGTACTTC

J gene: TRBJ2-5
clone size: .
D gene: .
V gene: TRBV28
CDR3 protein: CASSLSRQGRETQYF
CDR3 DNA: TGTGCCAGCAGTTTGTCCCGCCAGGGACGGGAGACCCAGTACTTC

J gene: TRBJ2-7
clone size: .
D gene: .
V gene: TRBV25-1
CDR3 protein: CASSENWPLAEPDEQYF
CDR3 DNA: TGTGCCAGCAGTGAAAATTGGCCCTTAGCGGAACCCGACGAGCAGTACTTC

J gene: TRBJ2-3
clone size: .
D gene: TRBD2
V gene: TRBV4-1
CDR3 protein: CASKHHRGAGGRSDTQYF
CDR3 DNA: TGCGCCAGCAAACACCATAGGGGGGCGGGAGGACGTTCGGATACGCAGTATTTT

J gene: TRBJ1-3
clone size: .
D gene: .
V gene: TRBV19
CDR3 protein: CASSTSQRQRHF
CDR3 DNA: TGTGCCAGTAGTACCTCCCAGCGGCAGCGACATTTT

J gene: TRBJ1-5
clone size: few
D gene: .
V gene: TRBV6-8
CDR3 protein: CASSYSRGGSAQHF
CDR3 DNA: TGTGCCAGCAGTTACTCTAGGGGGGGGTCGGCCCAGCATTTT

J gene: TRBJ2-7
clone size: medium-sized
D gene: TRBD2
V gene: TRBV11-3
CDR3 protein: CASSRLAGDLYEQYF
CDR3 DNA: TGTGCCAGCAGCAGACTAGCGGGAGATCTCTACGAGCAGTACTTC

J gene: TRBJ1-5
clone size: .
D gene: .
V gene: TRBV28
CDR3 protein: CASSSRGGQPQHF
CDR3 DNA: TGTGCCAGCAGTTCCAGGGGCGGACAGCCCCAGCATTTT

J gene: TRBJ2-3
clone size: .
D gene: .
V gene: TRBV18
CDR3 protein: CASSPVPLHGGDSTDTQYF
CDR3 DNA: TGTGCCAGCTCACCCGTCCCCCTTCATGGCGGGGACTCCACAGATACGCAGTATTTT

J gene: TRBJ1-5
clone size: .
D gene: TRBD1
V gene: TRBV29-1
CDR3 protein: CSTRTGDNQPQHF
CDR3 DNA: TGCAGCACCAGGACAGGGGACAATCAGCCCCAGCATTTT

J gene: TRBJ2-5
clone size: few
D gene: .
V gene: TRBV28
CDR3 protein: CASSLEQYQETQYF
CDR3 DNA: TGTGCCAGCAGTTTGGAGCAGTACCAAGAGACCCAGTACTTC

J gene: TRBJ2-4
clone size: .
D gene: .
V gene: TRBV28
CDR3 protein: CASSLDVGTTNIQYF
CDR3 DNA: TGTGCCAGCAGTTTAGATGTAGGGACGACAAACATTCAGTACTTC

J gene: TRBJ1-5
clone size: medium-sized
D gene: TRBD1
V gene: TRBV6-8
CDR3 protein: CASSLIPGGNQPQHF
CDR3 DNA: TGTGCCAGCAGTCTTATTCCAGGGGGTAATCAGCCCCAGCATTTT

J gene: TRBJ2-3
clone size: few
D gene: .
V gene: TRBV28
CDR3 protein: CASSFRRNTQYF
CDR3 DNA: TGTGCCAGCAGTTTCCGCCGGAATACGCAGTATTTT